This T cell receptor beta chain comes out of a study of radiotherapy plus CTLA-4 blockade in lung cancer (dated by TCRdb to the late 2010s). With regard to the full study: Among the enrolled patients, roughly 17% had an objective response, and 25% to 35% reached disease control.

CDR1 and CDR2 were assigned from the germline V gene as SGHAT and FQNNGV. From the cysteine up to the phenylalanine, the CDR3 has a length of 18 residues. Kept here is only the CDR3 DNA, which spans 54 bases and is read in frame from base 1. Points the paper makes about the study in general: After treatment with radiotherapy and ipilimumab, TCR clones that originated in tumors expanded in peripheral blood. Increased serum interferon-beta after radiation, together with early dynamic changes in blood T cell clones, were reported to be the strongest predictors of response.

Of note for this clone: This receptor's antigen is unknown. Sequence at one end of the junction differs from germline and may be a read error.

Focal radiation therapy combined with CTLA-4 blockade (ipilimumab) was tested in patients with chemo-refractory metastatic non-small-cell lung cancer. The library was produced with the immunoSEQ multiplex PCR assay. TCRdb mirrors the immuneACCESS table, restricted to in-frame sequences. Some clones are absent from its copies; in checked studies, under half trace to an unresolved V gene, and the reason for the others is unknown. The sample yields some 70,000 clones; 79% were counted once. The ten largest clones add up to 8% to 10% of the sample. The rearrangement combines TRBV11-2 with TRBJ2-5; 9 bases in the junction line up with TRBD2. This specimen was peripheral blood, taken from a patient treated with radiotherapy plus ipilimumab. This clonotype was sampled from a human donor with non-small cell lung cancer who had a complete response to radiotherapy plus ipilimumab. CDR3 loop: CASSSYPRASGVQGTQYF. The DNA sequence reads TGTGCCAGCAGCTCATATCCCCGGGCTAGCGGGGTTCAAGGGACCCAGTACTTC.